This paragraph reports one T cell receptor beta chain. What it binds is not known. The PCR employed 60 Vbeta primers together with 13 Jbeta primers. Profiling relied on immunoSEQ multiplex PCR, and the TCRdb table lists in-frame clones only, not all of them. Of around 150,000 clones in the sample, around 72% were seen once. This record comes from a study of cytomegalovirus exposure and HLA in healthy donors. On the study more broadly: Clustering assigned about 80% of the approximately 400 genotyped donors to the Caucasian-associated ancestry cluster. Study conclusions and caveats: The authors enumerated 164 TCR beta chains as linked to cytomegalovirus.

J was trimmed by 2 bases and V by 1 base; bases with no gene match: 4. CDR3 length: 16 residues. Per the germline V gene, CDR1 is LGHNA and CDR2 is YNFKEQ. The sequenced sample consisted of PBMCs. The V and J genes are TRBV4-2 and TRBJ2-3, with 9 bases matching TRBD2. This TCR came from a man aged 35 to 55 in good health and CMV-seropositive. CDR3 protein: CASSQAAGGYTDTQYF. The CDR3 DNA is TGTGCCAGCAGCCAAGCTGCGGGGGGGTACACAGATACGCAGTATTTT.